This TCR beta chain was profiled in a study of cytomegalovirus exposure and HLA in healthy donors. Amplification used 60 Vbeta primers and 13 Jbeta primers. Profiling relied on immunoSEQ multiplex PCR, and the TCRdb table lists in-frame clones only, not all of them. The sample records some 180,000 clones, 73% being singletons. The length of the CDR3 is 15 residues. The germline CDR1 and CDR2 sequences are LGHNA and YSLEER. The J segment lost 2 bases and the V segment lost 1 base, leaving 2 bases of the junction unmatched. This clone was recorded a few times. The rearrangement uses TRBV4-3 and TRBJ2-7; TRBD1 aligns across 10 bases. This sequence originates from a woman between 18 and 29 years old in good health and CMV-seropositive. Sequencing was carried out using PBMCs. CDR3 sequence (DNA): TGCGCCAGCAGCCAAGCCGGGACAGGGGCCTACGAGCAGTACTTC. Protein sequence: CASSQAGTGAYEQYF.